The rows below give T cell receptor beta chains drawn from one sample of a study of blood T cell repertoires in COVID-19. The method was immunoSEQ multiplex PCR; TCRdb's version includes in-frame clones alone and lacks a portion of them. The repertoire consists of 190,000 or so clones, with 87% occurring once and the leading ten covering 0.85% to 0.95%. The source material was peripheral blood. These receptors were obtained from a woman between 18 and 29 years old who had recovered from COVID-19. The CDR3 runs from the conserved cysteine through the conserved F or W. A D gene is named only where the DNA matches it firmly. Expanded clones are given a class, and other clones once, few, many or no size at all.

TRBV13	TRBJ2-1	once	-	TGTGCCAGCAGCTTAGAGGGGGGGAATGAGCAGTTCTTC	CASSLEGGNEQFF
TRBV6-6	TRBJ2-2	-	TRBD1	TGTGCCAGCAGTCCACCGGGACAGGGCAACACCGGGGAGCTGTTTTTT	CASSPPGQGNTGELFF
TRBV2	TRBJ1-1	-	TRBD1	TGTGCCAGCAATCAAAACAGGGGAATCACTGAAGCTTTCTTT	CASNQNRGITEAFF
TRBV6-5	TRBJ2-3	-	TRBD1	TGTGCCAGCAGTTTCAGGAGACAGGGTACGCAGTATTTT	CASSFRRQGTQYF
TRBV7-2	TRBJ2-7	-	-	TGTGCCAGCAGCTTAGGGAGGTTATCCTACGAGCAGTACTTC	CASSLGRLSYEQYF
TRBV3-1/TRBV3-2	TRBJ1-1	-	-	TGTGCCAGCAGCCAAGCTTATATTTGGGCGATGGGCACTGAAGCTTTCTTT	CASSQAYIWAMGTEAFF
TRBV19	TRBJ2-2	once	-	TGTGCCAGTAGCTTTAACACCGGGGAGCTGTTTTTT	CASSFNTGELFF
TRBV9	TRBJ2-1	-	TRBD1	TGTGCCAGCAGCCGGGGACAGGGGCTCTCCAATGAGCAGTTCTTC	CASSRGQGLSNEQFF
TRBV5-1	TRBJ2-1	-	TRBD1	TGCGCCAGCAGCTCTCCGGGACAGGCTTACAATGAGCAGTTCTTC	CASSSPGQAYNEQFF
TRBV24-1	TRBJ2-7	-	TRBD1	TGTGCCACCAGTGACCCCGGGACAGGGTCCTACGAGCAGTACTTC	CATSDPGTGSYEQYF
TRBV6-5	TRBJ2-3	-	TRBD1	TGTGCCAGCAGTCTAATACAGGGGCAAGATACGCAGTATTTT	CASSLIQGQDTQYF
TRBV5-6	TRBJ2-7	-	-	TGTGCCAGCAGCCAAGCGGTGGAGAGCGGAACCTCATACGAGCAGTACTTC	CASSQAVESGTSYEQYF
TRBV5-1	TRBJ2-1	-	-	TGCGCCAGCAGCTTGGGTGGGCAGGAAAAAGAGAGCTCCTACAATGAGCAGTTCTTC	CASSLGGQEKESSYNEQFF
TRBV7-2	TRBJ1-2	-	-	TGTGCCAGCAGCTTTTTGACAGGCTATGGCTACACCTTC	CASSFLTGYGYTF
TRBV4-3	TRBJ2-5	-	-	TGCGCCAGCAGCCAAGATCCCAGGGGAGAGACCCAGTACTTC	CASSQDPRGETQYF
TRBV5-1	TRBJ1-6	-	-	TGCGCCAGCAGCTTGGCTGTAACAGATGTTTCACCCCTCCACTTT	CASSLAVTDVSPLHF
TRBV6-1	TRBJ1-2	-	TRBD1	TGTGCCAGCATTCGGGACAGAACTAACTATGGCTACACCTTC	CASIRDRTNYGYTF
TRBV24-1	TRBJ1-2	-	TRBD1	TGTGCCACCAGCAGTCCGGGACAGGGTCATGGCTACACCTTC	CATSSPGQGHGYTF
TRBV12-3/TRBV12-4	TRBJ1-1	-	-	TGTGCCAGCAGTTCTGGTGAGGACACTGAAGCTTTCTTT	CASSSGEDTEAFF
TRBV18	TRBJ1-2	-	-	TGTGCCAGCTCACAAAATGAGGGTGATGGCTACACCTTC	CASSQNEGDGYTF
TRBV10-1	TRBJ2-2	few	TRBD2	TGCGCCAGCAGTGATGGTCTAGCGGGGGGGCCCCACACCGGGGAGCTGTTTTTT	CASSDGLAGGPHTGELFF
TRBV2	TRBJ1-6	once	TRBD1	TGTGCCAGCAGCCCGGAGGACAGGGACCTTTCACCCCTCCACTTT	CASSPEDRDLSPLHF
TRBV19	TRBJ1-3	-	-	TGTGCCAGTAGCACAGGGTCCGGAAACACCATATATTTT	CASSTGSGNTIYF
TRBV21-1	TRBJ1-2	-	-	TGTGCTAGTAGCCCGCGGTATGGCTACACCTTC	CASSPRYGYTF
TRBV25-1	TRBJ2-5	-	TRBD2	TGTGCCAGCAGTGAAGGCCTAGCGGGTTTTGTAGAGACCCAGTACTTC	CASSEGLAGFVETQYF
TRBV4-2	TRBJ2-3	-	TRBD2	TGTGCCAGCAGCCCCCGGACTAGCGGGGGGGATACGCAGTATTTT	CASSPRTSGGDTQYF